This T cell receptor (beta chain) was observed in a study of blood T cell repertoires in COVID-19. Overall study: The samples span acute and convalescent COVID-19 from the United States, Italy and Spain. T cells, B-cell-depleted T cells, or PBMCs supplied cDNA or gDNA.

Germline CDR1 reads SEHNR; CDR2 reads FQNEAQ (reference sequence). V dropped 1 base and J dropped 0 bases, with 11 bases sitting between them. CDR3 size: 16 residues. Seattle's enrolled individuals joined amid active infection and were then monitored longitudinally. Original methodology: Reference gene primer amplification yielded estimated nucleated cell counts. Data came from immunoSEQ multiplex PCR; TCRdb stores just in-frame clones and leaves some out. D and trimming come from the DNA, and the V and J calls and clone size come from that table. The data contain roughly 570,000 clones, 70% to 90% of them singletons.

The chain is built from TRBV7-9 and TRBJ2-3; D remains unclear. The TCR originated in a woman between 45 and 60 years old with COVID-19, enrolled during active disease. The specimen sequenced was peripheral blood. CDR3 bases: TGTGCCAGCAGCTTAGGCCTAACAGCTAGCACAGATACGCAGTATTTT. It yields the protein CASSLGLTASTDTQYF.